This TCR beta chain was recovered during a study of blood T cell repertoires in COVID-19. Study information: Specimens from acute and convalescent COVID-19 originated in the United States, Italy and Spain. The analysed material was cDNA or gDNA that came from T cells, B-cell-depleted T cells, or PBMCs.

Per the study methods: The assay estimated nucleated cells by amplifying reference gene primers. The data were produced by immunoSEQ multiplex PCR, yet TCRdb's version contains in-frame clones alone and is incomplete. The V and J calls and clone size were taken over from that table, and D and trimming were inferred from the DNA. The sample yields 90,000 to 100,000 clones, 82% seen once. CDR1 and CDR2 from the germline V gene are SEHNR and FQNEAQ (reference sequence). CDR3 length equals 14 residues. V dropped 1 base and J dropped 0 bases, with 7 bases sitting between them. This clone was found a few times.

The origin of this receptor is an older man with active or convalescent COVID-19. This chain links TRBV7-9 with TRBJ2-7; D is ambiguous. The sample taken for sequencing was peripheral blood. The CDR3 is CASSLDYYSYEQYF. Here the CDR3 DNA reads TGTGCCAGCAGCTTAGACTACTACTCCTACGAGCAGTACTTC. The full variable domain, in which reference TRBV7-9 and TRBJ2-7 provide the parts outside the CDR3, is DTGVSQNPRHKITKRGQNVTFRCDPISEHNRLYWYRQTLGQGPEFLTYFQNEAQLEKSRLLSDRFSAERPKGSFSTLEIQRTEQGDSAMYLCASSLDYYSYEQYFGPGTRLTVT.